This T cell receptor beta chain was identified in a study of T cells in Graves' hyperthyroidism and ophthalmopathy. Germline V lookup: CDR1 SEHNR, CDR2 FQNEAQ (reference sequence). This CDR3 has 11 amino acids. V was clipped by 5 bases and J by 10 bases, with 11 bases between them. Used for diagnoses were clinical symptoms, serum thyroxine and TRAb, thyroid ultrasound and orbital computed tomography. RNA transcripts yielded amplified TCR beta CDR3 regions. HTBI primers were the set used in a first-round RT-PCR of the TCR CDR3. Using its own MiXCR run on the multiplex PCR reads, TCRdb lists one record per CDR3 protein. The table shows around 620,000 distinct CDR3 sequences, with roughly 50% occurring only once.

Sequencing was performed on peripheral blood or thyroid tissue (not recorded which). The source of this sequence is an adult woman with Graves' disease, either hyperthyroidism or ophthalmopathy (not recorded which). The chain carries TRBV7-9 and TRBJ1-2, with D possibly TRBD1 on 6 matching bases. The CDR3 region is CASSRDTYYTF. The CDR3 DNA sequence: TGTGCCAGCAGCCGGGACACCTACTACACCTTC.